This TCR beta chain was identified in a study of CD8 T cells in ankylosing spondylitis. The V end was cut by 4 bases, the J end by 1 base, with 8 bases between. Germline-derived CDR1 and CDR2 are SGHRS and YFSETQ. The CDR3 consists of 13 residues. This clonotype was seen repeatedly, ten times or more. Its antigen is unknown. Findings of the study overall: Previously reported in reactive arthritis synovial fluid and blood were some of the motif variants.

TCRdb itself ran the 5' RACE reads through MiXCR, one entry per CDR3 protein. The sample yields about 140,000 distinct CDR3 sequences, approximately 7.4% seen once. The specimen was blood, either unsorted or a sorted T cell fraction (not recorded which). This receptor was taken from a female donor with ankylosing spondylitis or in good health (not recorded which). V is TRBV5-1 and J is TRBJ1-1; D ambiguous. The CDR3 DNA follows: TGCGCCAGCAGCGGACCCCAGAACACTGAAGCTTTCTTT. The encoded protein is CASSGPQNTEAFF.